Here is one T cell receptor (beta chain) with its context. The method was immunoSEQ multiplex PCR; TCRdb's version includes in-frame clones alone and lacks a portion of them. The sample lists a few hundred thousand clones, 86% occurring once. This sample is part of a study of blood T cell repertoires in COVID-19. The ends were cut back, 6 bases at V and 1 base at J, with 12 bases in the middle. The CDR3 covers 14 residues. Germline V lookup: CDR1 MDHEN, CDR2 SYDVKM. Input material: PBMCs or T cells enriched from blood (not recorded which). The chain joins TRBV28 to TRBJ2-5, with a tentative D call TRBD2 (6 bases). This receptor was taken from a woman between 40 and 50 years old with acute COVID-19. CDR3 DNA sequence: TGTGCCAGCAGGGATCCGGGACTCCAAGAGACCCAGTACTTC. Translation: CASRDPGLQETQYF.